This TCR beta chain derives from a study of graft-versus-host responses after intestinal transplantation. Study details: Recipients across the board were started on anti-thymocyte globulin induction, then kept on tacrolimus and steroids for roughly 3 years.

TCRdb's table, derived via immunoSEQ multiplex PCR, lists solely in-frame clones and lacks some. Of about 110,000 clones in the sample, just under 95% were seen once. The table lists this clone with a count of one. No antigen is known for it. The CDR3 is 14 residues long. Between the trimmed V and J ends, which lost 1 base and 4 bases, there was a span of 7 bases. The germline V gene encodes CDR1 MNHNS and CDR2 SASEGT. Study-wide results and caveats: Some patients had graft-donor T cell macrochimerism. In their allografts, the ratios of graft-versus-host to host-versus-graft T cell clones were high.

The receptor was isolated from a human donor who received an intestinal transplant. The chain uses TRBV6-1 and TRBJ2-2; D may be TRBD1 (5 bases). The material sequenced was unstimulated CD8+ T cells sorted from spleen or lymph node cells, taken before intestinal transplant. The CDR3 protein is CASSEVDTTGELFF. DNA for the CDR3: TGTGCCAGCAGTGAAGTGGACACCACCGGGGAGCTGTTTTTT.